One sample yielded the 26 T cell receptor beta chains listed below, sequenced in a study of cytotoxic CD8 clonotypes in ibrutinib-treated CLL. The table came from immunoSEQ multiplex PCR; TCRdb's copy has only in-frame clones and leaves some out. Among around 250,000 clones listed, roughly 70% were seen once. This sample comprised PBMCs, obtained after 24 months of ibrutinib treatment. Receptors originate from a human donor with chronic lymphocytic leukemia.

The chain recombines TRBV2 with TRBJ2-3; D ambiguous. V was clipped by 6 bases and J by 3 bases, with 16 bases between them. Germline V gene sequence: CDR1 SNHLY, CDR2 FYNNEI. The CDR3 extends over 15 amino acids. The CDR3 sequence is CASSAATRETDTQYF. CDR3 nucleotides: TGTGCCAGCAGCGCAGCGACTCGAGAGACAGATACGCAGTATTTT.

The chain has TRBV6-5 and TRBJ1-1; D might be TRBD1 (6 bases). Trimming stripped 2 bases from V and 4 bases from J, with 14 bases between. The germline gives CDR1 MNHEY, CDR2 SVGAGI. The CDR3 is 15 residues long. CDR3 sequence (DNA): TGTGCCAGCAGTTACCTTGGGGGGGCGCCCACTGAAGCTTTCTTT. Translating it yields CASSYLGGAPTEAFF.

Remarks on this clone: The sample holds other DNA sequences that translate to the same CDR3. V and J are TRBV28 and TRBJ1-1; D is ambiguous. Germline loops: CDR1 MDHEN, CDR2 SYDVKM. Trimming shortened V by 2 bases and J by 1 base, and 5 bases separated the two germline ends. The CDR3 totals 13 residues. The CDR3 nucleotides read TGTGCCAGCAGTTTAGGGCGGAACACTGAAGCTTTCTTT. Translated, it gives CASSLGRNTEAFF.

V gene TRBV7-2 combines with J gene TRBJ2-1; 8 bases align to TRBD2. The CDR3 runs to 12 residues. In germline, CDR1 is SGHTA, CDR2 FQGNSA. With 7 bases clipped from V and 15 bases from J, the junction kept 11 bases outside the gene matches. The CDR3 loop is CASTLTSGVRFF. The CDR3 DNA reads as TGTGCCAGCACACTTACTAGCGGAGTAAGGTTCTTC.

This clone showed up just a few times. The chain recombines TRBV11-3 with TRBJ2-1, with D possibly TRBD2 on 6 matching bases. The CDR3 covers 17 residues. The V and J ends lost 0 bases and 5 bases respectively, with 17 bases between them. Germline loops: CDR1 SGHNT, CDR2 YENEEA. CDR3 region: CASSLDPPGSGDNEQFF. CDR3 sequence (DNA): TGTGCCAGCAGCTTAGATCCCCCCGGGAGTGGGGACAATGAGCAGTTCTTC. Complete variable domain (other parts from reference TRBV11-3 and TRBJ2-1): EAGVVQSPRYKIIEKKQPVAFWCNPISGHNTLYWYLQNLGQGPELLIRYENEEAVDDSQLPKDRFSAERLKGVDSTLKIQPAELGDSAVYLCASSLDPPGSGDNEQFFGPGTRLTVL.

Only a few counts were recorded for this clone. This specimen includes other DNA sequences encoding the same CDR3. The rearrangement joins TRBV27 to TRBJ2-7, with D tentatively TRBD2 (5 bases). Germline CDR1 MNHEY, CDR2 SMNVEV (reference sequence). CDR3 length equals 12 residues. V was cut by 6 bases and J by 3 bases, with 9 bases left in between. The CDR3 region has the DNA TGTGCCAGCAGCCTCCGGGGCTACGAGCAGTACTTC. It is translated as CASSLRGYEQYF.

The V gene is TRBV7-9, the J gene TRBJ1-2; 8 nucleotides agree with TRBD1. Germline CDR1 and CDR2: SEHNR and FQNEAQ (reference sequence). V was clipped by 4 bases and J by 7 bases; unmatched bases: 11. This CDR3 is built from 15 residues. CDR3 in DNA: TGTGCCAGCAGCTCCCCGGACAGGGAAGGGGGTGGCTACACCTTC. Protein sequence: CASSSPDREGGGYTF.

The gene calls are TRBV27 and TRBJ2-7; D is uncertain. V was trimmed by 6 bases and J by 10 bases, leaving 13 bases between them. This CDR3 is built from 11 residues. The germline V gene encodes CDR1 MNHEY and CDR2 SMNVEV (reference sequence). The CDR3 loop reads CASSSLLVQYF. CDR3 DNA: TGTGCCAGCAGCTCCCTACTTGTACAGTACTTC.

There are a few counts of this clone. The CDR3 sequence: CASSLSDTEAFF. The DNA of the CDR3 is TGTGCCAGCAGCTTGTCCGACACTGAAGCTTTCTTT. V gene TRBV11-1 combines with J gene TRBJ1-1; no clear D gene. V lost 3 bases and J lost 3, with 5 bases in between. CDR3 size: 12 residues. Germline values: CDR1 SGHAT, CDR2 FQDESV (reference sequence).

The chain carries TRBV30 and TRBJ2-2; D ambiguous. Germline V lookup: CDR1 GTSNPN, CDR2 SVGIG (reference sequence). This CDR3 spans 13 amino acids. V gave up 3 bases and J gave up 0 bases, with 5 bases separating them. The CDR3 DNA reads TGTGCCTGGAGCGGAACGAACACCGGGGAGCTGTTTTTT. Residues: CAWSGTNTGELFF. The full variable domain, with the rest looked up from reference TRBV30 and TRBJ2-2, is SQTIHQWPATLVQPVGSPLSLECTVEGTSNPNLYWYRQAAGRGLQLLFYSVGIGQISSEVPQNLSASRPQDRQFILSSKKLLLSDSGFYLCAWSGTNTGELFFGEGSRLTVL.

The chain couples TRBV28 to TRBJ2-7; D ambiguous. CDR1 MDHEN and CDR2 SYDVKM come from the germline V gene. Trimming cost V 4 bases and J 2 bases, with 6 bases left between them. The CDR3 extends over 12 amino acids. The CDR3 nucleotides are TGTGCCAGCAGTTCTTGGCCCTACGAGCAGTACTTC. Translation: CASSSWPYEQYF. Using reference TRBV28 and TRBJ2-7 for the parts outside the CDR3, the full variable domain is DVKVTQSSRYLVKRTGEKVFLECVQDMDHENMFWYRQDPGLGLRLIYFSYDVKMKEKGDIPEGYSVSREKKERFSLILESASTNQTSMYLCASSSWPYEQYFGPGTRLTVT.

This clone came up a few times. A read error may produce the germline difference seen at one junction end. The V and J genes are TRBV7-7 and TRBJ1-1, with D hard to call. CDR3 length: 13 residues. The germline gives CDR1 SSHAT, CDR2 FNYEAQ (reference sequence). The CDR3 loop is CASSFDGNTEAFF. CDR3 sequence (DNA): TGTGCTAGCAGCTTTGACGGAAACACTGAAGCTTTCTTT.

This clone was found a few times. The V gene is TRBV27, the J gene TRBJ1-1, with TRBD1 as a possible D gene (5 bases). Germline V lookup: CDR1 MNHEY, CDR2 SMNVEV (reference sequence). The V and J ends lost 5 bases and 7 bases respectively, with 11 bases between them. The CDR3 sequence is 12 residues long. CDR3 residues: CASSPRDGEAFF. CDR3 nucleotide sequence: TGTGCCAGCAGTCCCCGGGACGGTGAAGCTTTCTTT.

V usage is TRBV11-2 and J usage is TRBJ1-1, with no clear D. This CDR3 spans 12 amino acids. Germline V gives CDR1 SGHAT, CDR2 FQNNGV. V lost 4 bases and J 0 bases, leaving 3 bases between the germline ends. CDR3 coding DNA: TGTGCCAGCAGCTATGTGAACACTGAAGCTTTCTTT. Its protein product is CASSYVNTEAFF.

The CDR3 loop reads CASSPDGVNTEAFF. CDR3 nucleotides: TGTGCCAGCTCACCCGACGGTGTGAACACTGAAGCTTTCTTT. The V and J genes are TRBV18 and TRBJ1-1, with D unclear. The CDR3 runs 14 residues. The ends were cut back, 3 bases at V and 0 bases at J, with 8 bases in the middle. The germline CDR1 and CDR2 sequences are KGHSH and LQKENI.

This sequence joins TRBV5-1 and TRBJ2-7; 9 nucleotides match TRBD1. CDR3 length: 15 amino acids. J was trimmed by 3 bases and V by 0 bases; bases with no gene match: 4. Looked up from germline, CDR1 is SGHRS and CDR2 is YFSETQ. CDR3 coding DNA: TGCGCCAGCAGCTTGGCTTTGGACAGGGGCTACGAGCAGTACTTC. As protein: CASSLALDRGYEQYF.

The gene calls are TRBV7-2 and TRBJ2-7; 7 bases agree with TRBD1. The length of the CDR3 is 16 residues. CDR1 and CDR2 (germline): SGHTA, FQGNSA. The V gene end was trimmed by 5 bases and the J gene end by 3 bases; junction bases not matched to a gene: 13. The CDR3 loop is CASSLPEGTVDYEQYF. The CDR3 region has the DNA TGTGCCAGCAGCCTCCCCGAAGGGACAGTGGACTACGAGCAGTACTTC.

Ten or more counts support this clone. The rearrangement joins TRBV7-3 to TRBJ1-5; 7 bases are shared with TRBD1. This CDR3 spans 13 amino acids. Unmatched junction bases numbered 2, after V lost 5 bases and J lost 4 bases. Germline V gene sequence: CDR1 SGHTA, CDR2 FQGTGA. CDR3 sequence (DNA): TGTGCCAGCAGCCCGGACAGGAATCAGCCCCAGCATTTT. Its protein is CASSPDRNQPQHF. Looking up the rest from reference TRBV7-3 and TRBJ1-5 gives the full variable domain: GAGVSQTPSNKVTEKGKYVELRCDPISGHTALYWYRQSLGQGPEFLIYFQGTGAADDSGLPNDRFFAVRPEGSVSTLKIQRTERGDSAVYLCASSPDRNQPQHFGDGTRLSIL.

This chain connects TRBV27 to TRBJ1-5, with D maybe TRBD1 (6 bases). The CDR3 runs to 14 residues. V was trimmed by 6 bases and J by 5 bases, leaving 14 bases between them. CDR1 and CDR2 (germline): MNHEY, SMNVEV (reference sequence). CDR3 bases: TGTGCCAGCAGCTCCAGGAGGGGGGATCAGCCCCAGCATTTT. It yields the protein CASSSRRGDQPQHF.

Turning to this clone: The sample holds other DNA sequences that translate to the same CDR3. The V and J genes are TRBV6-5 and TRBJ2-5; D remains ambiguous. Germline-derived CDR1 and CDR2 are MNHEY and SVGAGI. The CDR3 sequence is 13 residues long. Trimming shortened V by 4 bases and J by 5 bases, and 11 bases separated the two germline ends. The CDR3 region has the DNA TGTGCCAGCAGTTCAGGTTCGCAGGAGACCCAGTACTTC. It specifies CASSSGSQETQYF.

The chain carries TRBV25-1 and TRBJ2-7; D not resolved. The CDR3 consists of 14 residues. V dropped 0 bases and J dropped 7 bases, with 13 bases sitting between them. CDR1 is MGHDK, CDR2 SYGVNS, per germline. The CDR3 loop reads CASSEYLWGEEQYF. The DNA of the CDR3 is TGTGCCAGCAGTGAATATTTGTGGGGTGAAGAGCAGTACTTC.

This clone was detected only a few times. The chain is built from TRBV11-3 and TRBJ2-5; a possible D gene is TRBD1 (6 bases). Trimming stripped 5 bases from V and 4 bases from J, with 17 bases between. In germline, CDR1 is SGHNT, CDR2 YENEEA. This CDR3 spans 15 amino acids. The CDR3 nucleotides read TGTGCCAGCAGCCCGGGGTCGAAAGGGGGAGAGACCCAGTACTTC. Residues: CASSPGSKGGETQYF.

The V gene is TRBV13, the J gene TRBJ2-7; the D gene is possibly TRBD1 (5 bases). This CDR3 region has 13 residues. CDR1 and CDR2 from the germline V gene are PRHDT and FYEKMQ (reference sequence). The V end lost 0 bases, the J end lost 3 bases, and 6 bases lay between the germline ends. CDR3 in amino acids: CASSLGTDYEQYF. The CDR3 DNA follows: TGTGCCAGCAGCTTAGGGACAGACTACGAGCAGTACTTC.

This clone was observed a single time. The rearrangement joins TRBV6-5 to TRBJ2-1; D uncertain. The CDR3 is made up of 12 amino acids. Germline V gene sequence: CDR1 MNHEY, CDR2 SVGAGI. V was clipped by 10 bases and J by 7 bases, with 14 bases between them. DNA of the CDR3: TGTGCCACCGACCGGGCAACTAATGAGCAGTTCTTC. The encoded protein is CATDRATNEQFF.

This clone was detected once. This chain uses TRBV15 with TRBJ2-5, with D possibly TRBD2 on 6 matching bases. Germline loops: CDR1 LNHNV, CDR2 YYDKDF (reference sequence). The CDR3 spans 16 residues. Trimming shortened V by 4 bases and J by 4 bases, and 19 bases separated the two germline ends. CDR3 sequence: CATSIVGSTFGETQYF. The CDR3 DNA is TGTGCCACCAGCATCGTCGGGAGTACATTTGGAGAGACCCAGTACTTC.

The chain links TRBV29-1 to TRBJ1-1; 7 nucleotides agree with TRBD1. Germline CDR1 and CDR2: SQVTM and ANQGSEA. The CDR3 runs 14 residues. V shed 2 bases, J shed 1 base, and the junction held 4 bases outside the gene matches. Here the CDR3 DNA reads TGCAGCGTTGAATCGTACAGGGGGAACACTGAAGCTTTCTTT. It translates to CSVESYRGNTEAFF.